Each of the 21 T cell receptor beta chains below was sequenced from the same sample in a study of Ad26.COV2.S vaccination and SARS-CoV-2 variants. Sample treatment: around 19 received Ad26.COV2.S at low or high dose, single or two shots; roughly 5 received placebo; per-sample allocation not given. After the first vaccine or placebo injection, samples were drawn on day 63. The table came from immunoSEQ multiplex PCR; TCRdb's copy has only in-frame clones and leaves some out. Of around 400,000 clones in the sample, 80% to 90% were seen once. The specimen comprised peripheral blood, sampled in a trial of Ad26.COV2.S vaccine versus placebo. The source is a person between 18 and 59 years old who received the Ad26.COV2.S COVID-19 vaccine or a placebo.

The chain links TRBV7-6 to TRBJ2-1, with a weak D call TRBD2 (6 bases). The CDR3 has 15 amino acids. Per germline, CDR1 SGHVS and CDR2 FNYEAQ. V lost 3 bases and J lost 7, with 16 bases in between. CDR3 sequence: CASSLITGLPNEQFF. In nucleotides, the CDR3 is TGTGCCAGCAGCTTGATTACCGGACTACCGAATGAGCAGTTCTTC.

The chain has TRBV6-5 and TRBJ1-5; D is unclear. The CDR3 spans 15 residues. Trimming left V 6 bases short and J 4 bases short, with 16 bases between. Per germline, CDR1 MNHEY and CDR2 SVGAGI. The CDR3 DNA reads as TGTGCCAGCAGCAAGGGAGAAAGCTTAAATCAGCCCCAGCATTTT. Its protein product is CASSKGESLNQPQHF.

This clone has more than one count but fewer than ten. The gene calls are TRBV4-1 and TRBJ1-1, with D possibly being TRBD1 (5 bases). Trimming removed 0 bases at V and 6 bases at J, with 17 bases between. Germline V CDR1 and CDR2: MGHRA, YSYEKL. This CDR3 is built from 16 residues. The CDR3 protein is CASSQEGASYNPEAFF. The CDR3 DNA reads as TGCGCCAGCAGCCAAGAAGGGGCTTCCTATAACCCTGAAGCTTTCTTT.

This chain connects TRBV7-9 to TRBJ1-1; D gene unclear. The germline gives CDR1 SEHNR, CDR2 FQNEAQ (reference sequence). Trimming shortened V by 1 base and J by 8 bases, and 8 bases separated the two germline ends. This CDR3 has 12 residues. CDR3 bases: TGTGCCAGCAGCTTAGGGCTCCCCGAAGCTTTCTTT. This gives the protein CASSLGLPEAFF.

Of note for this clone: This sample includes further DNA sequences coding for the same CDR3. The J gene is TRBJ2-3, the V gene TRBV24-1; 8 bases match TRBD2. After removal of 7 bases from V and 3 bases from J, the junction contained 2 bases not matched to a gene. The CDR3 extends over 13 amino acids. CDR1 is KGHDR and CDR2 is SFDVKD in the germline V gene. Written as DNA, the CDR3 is TGTGCCACCAGCGCGGGAGGTACAGATACGCAGTATTTT. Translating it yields CATSAGGTDTQYF.

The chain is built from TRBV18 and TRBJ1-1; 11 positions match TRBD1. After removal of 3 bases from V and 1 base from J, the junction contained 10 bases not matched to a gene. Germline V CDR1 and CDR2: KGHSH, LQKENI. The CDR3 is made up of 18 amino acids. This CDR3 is CASSPSQRTGGTNTEAFF. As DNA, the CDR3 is TGTGCCAGCTCACCCTCTCAGAGGACAGGGGGCACGAACACTGAAGCTTTCTTT.

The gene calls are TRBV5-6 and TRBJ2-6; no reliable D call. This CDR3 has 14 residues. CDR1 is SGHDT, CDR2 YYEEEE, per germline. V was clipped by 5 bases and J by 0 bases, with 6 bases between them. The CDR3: CASRYGSGANVLTF. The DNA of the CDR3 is TGTGCCAGCAGATACGGCTCTGGGGCCAACGTCCTGACTTTC.

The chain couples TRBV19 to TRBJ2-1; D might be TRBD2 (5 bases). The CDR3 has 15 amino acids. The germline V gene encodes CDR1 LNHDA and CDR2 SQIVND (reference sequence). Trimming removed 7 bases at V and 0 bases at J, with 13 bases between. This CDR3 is CASTRTYLSYNEQFF. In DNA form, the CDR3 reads TGTGCCAGTACACGGACTTACCTCTCCTACAATGAGCAGTTCTTC.

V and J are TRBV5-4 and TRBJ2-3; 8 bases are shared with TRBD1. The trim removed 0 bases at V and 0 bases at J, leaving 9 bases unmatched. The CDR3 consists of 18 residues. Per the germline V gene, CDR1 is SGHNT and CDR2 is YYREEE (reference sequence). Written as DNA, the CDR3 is TGTGCCAGCAGCTTGGTGGGGACAGGCCGCTCTAGCACAGATACGCAGTATTTT. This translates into CASSLVGTGRSSTDTQYF.

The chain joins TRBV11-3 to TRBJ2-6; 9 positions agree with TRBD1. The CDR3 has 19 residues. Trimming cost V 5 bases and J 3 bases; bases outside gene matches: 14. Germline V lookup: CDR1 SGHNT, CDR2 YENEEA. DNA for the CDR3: TGTGCCAGCAGCCCCGGGACAGGGCGGTCGGGAAGTGGGGCCAACGTCCTGACTTTC. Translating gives CASSPGTGRSGSGANVLTF.

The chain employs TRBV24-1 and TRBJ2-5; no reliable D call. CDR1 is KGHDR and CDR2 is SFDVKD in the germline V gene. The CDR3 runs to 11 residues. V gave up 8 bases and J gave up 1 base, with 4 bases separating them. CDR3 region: CATMSQETQYF. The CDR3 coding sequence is TGTGCCACCATGTCCCAAGAGACCCAGTACTTC.

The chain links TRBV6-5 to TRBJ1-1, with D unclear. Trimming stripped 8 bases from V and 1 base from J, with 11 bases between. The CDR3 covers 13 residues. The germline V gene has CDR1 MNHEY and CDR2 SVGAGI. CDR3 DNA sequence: TGTGCCAGCGGGCGTTCCCCGAACACTGAAGCTTTCTTT. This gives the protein CASGRSPNTEAFF.

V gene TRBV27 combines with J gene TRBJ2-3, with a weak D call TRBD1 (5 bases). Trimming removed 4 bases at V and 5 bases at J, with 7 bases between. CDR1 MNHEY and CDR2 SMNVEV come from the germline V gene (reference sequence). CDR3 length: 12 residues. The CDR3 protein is CASSWTQDTQYF. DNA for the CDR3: TGTGCCAGCAGTTGGACACAAGATACGCAGTATTTT.

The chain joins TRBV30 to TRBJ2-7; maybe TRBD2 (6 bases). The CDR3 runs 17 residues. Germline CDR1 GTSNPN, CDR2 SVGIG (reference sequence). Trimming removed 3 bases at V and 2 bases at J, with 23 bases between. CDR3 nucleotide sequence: TGTGCCTGGAGAGCCCAATCTTGGGCTAGCGAAACCTACGAGCAGTACTTC. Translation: CAWRAQSWASETYEQYF.

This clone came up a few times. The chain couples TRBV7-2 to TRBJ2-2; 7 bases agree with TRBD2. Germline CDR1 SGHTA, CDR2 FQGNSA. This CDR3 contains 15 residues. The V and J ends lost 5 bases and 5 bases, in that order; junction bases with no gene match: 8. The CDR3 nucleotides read TGTGCCAGCAGCCCCTCGGGACTAATGACCGGGGAGCTGTTTTTT. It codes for CASSPSGLMTGELFF.

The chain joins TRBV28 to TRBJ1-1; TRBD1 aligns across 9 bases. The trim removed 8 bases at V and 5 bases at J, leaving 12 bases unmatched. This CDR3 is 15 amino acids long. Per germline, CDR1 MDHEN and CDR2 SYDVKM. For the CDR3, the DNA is TGTGCCAGCCCCGCCCCCACAGGGGGCGTTACTGAAGCTTTCTTT. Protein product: CASPAPTGGVTEAFF.

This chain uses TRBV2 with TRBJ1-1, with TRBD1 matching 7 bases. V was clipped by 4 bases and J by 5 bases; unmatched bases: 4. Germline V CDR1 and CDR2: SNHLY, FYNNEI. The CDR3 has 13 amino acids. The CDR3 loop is CASSVYRGTEAFF. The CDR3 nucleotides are TGTGCCAGCAGTGTTTACAGGGGAACTGAAGCTTTCTTT.

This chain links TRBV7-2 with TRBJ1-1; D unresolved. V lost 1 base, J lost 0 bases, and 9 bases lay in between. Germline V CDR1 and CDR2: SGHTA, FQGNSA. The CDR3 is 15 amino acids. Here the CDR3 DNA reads TGTGCCAGCAGCTTAGGTCCCACCCTGAACACTGAAGCTTTCTTT. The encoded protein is CASSLGPTLNTEAFF.

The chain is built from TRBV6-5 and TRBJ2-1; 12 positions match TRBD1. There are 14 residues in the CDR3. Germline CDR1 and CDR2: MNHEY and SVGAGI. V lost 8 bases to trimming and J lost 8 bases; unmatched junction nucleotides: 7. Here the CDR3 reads CASGTGQGAHEQFF. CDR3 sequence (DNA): TGTGCCAGCGGAACGGGACAGGGGGCCCATGAGCAGTTCTTC.

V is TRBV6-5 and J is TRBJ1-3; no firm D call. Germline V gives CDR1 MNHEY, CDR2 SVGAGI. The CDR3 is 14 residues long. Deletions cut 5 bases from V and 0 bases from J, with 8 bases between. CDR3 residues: CASSPLPSGNTIYF. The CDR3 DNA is TGTGCCAGCAGTCCTCTACCCTCTGGAAACACCATATATTTT.

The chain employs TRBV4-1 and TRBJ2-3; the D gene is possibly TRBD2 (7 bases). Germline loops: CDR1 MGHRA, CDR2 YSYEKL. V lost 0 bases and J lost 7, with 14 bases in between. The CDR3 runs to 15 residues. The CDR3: CASSQDRGGAYTQYF. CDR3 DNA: TGCGCCAGCAGCCAAGATCGAGGGGGGGCCTATACGCAGTATTTT.